Below, 14 T cell receptor beta chains from the same sample are listed, as sequenced in a study of identifying expanded T cells in peripheral blood. The table came from immunoSEQ multiplex PCR; TCRdb's copy has only in-frame clones and leaves some out. The sample lists about 82,000 clones; 85% to 90% were seen once. Sequencing was carried out using blood. Receptors were obtained from a person between 18 and 75 years old in good health.

V gene TRBV30 combines with J gene TRBJ2-1; the match to TRBD2 covers 8 bases. This CDR3 contains 15 residues. The V gene end was trimmed by 3 bases and the J gene end by 0 bases; junction bases not matched to a gene: 4. Germline CDR1 GTSNPN, CDR2 SVGIG (reference sequence). The CDR3 region has the DNA TGTGCCTGGAGCGAAGGGACTAGCTCCTACAATGAGCAGTTCTTC. Protein sequence: CAWSEGTSSYNEQFF.

V and J are TRBV4-2 and TRBJ2-1; D not resolved. V was clipped by 0 bases and J by 5 bases, with 5 bases between them. This CDR3 is built from 13 residues. Germline V lookup: CDR1 LGHNA, CDR2 YNFKEQ. CDR3 in DNA: TGTGCCAGCAGCCAAGAAGGCCACAATGAGCAGTTCTTC. This gives the protein CASSQEGHNEQFF.

The chain has TRBV5-1 and TRBJ2-5; possible D gene TRBD2, 5 bases. The length of the CDR3 is 14 residues. V lost 5 bases to trimming and J lost 5 bases, with 16 bases between them. The germline gives CDR1 SGHRS, CDR2 YFSETQ. DNA for the CDR3: TGCGCCAGCAGACCGACTACCCTTAGGGAGACCCAGTACTTC. Its translation is CASRPTTLRETQYF.

The V gene is TRBV30, the J gene TRBJ2-1; D not certain. Per germline, CDR1 GTSNPN and CDR2 SVGIG (reference sequence). The CDR3 length is 15 residues. With 1 base removed from V and 4 bases from J, the gap between germline ends came to 14 bases. The CDR3 here is CAWSGDVGGYNEQFF. DNA of the CDR3: TGTGCCTGGAGTGGTGACGTAGGTGGGTACAATGAGCAGTTCTTC.

Only a few counts were recorded for this clone. The genes are TRBV27 and TRBJ1-5, with D maybe TRBD1 (5 bases). CDR1 is MNHEY and CDR2 is SMNVEV in the germline V gene (reference sequence). V shed 5 bases and J shed 5 bases, with 10 bases lying between them. The CDR3 is 13 residues long. CDR3: CASSTRGDQPQHF. CDR3 sequence (DNA): TGTGCCAGCAGTACTCGGGGCGATCAGCCCCAGCATTTT.

The chain combines TRBV28 with TRBJ1-2; D is undetermined. Looked up from germline, CDR1 is MDHEN and CDR2 is SYDVKM. The CDR3 is 12 residues long. V lost 3 bases to trimming and J lost 7 bases, with 9 bases between them. CDR3 loop: CASSFYRAGYTF. The CDR3 region has the DNA TGTGCCAGCAGTTTTTACAGAGCTGGCTACACCTTC.

The rearrangement joins TRBV7-6 to TRBJ1-2; 8 positions match TRBD1. Trimming removed 5 bases from V and 6 bases from J; junction bases left unmatched: 5. This CDR3 has 13 amino acids. CDR1 and CDR2 from the germline V gene are SGHVS and FNYEAQ. CDR3 DNA sequence: TGTGCCAGCAGCCTGACAGGGGCGCATGGCTACACCTTC. Protein sequence: CASSLTGAHGYTF.

This clone has just one count. The gene calls are TRBV11-2 and TRBJ2-3; TRBD2 aligns across 7 bases. V lost 5 bases to trimming and J lost 1 base; unmatched junction nucleotides: 9. The CDR3 has 16 residues. The V gene's germline CDR1 is SGHAT and CDR2 FQNNGV. DNA for the CDR3: TGTGCCAGCAGCCGCACTAGCGCTTCAGGCACAGATACGCAGTATTTT. Its translation is CASSRTSASGTDTQYF.

The chain carries TRBV5-5 and TRBJ2-1; the D gene is possibly TRBD1 (6 bases). The length of the CDR3 is 15 residues. V lost 0 bases and J 2 bases, leaving 9 bases between the germline ends. Germline V gene data show CDR1 as SGHKS and CDR2 as YYEKEE (reference sequence). The CDR3 DNA reads TGTGCCAGCAGCTTGGAACAGGGTACCTACAATGAGCAGTTCTTC. Encoded protein: CASSLEQGTYNEQFF. Combining the CDR3 with reference TRBV5-5 and TRBJ2-1 gives the whole variable domain DAGVTQSPTHLIKTRGQQVTLRCSPISGHKSVSWYQQVLGQGPQFIFQYYEKEERGRGNFPDRFSARQFPNYSSELNVNALLLGDSALYLCASSLEQGTYNEQFFGPGTRLTVL.

The rearrangement links TRBV7-2 to TRBJ2-5, with 12 bases lining up with TRBD1. The V gene end was trimmed by 4 bases and the J gene end by 4 bases; junction bases not matched to a gene: 7. Germline V gives CDR1 SGHTA, CDR2 FQGNSA. The CDR3 contains 16 residues. The CDR3 loop is CASSSSGTGGAETQYF. CDR3 DNA sequence: TGTGCCAGCAGCTCATCCGGGACAGGGGGCGCAGAGACCCAGTACTTC.

This clone was found once. This chain links TRBV18 with TRBJ1-2; 7 positions agree with TRBD1. V dropped 3 bases and J dropped 6; count of bases not matched to a gene: 13. Germline CDR1 and CDR2: KGHSH and LQKENI. This CDR3 is 16 amino acids long. The CDR3 region is CASSPTGQLGGDGYTF. The CDR3, as DNA: TGTGCCAGCTCACCTACGGGACAGTTAGGGGGTGATGGCTACACCTTC.

This rearrangement joins TRBV11-3 to TRBJ1-1; possible D gene TRBD1, 6 bases. CDR1 is SGHNT, CDR2 YENEEA, per germline. V was trimmed by 3 bases and J by 3 bases, leaving 11 bases between them. This CDR3 spans 14 amino acids. The CDR3 sequence: CASSFDRQDTEAFF. Written as DNA, the CDR3 is TGTGCCAGCAGCTTCGACAGACAGGACACTGAAGCTTTCTTT.

The V gene is TRBV7-2, the J gene TRBJ2-7, with 12 bases that match TRBD2. This CDR3 is built from 16 residues. Germline CDR1 is SGHTA and CDR2 is FQGNSA. With 1 base clipped from V and 6 bases from J, the junction kept 7 bases outside the gene matches. The CDR3 nucleotides are TGTGCCAGCAGCTTAGTAGGCCTAGCGGGAGGGGGCGAGCAGTACTTC. It specifies CASSLVGLAGGGEQYF.

The rearrangement uses TRBV5-1 and TRBJ1-5; 9 nucleotides line up with TRBD1. The CDR3 runs to 15 residues. The germline V gene encodes CDR1 SGHRS and CDR2 YFSETQ. Trimming took 4 bases from V and 7 from J; bases not matched to a gene: 9. DNA of the CDR3: TGCGCCAGCAGCCCGGAGACAGGGGGTGAGCAGCCCCAGCATTTT. Protein: CASSPETGGEQPQHF.